Listed here are 32 T cell receptor beta chains from one sample, sequenced in a study of blood T cell repertoires in COVID-19. Produced via immunoSEQ multiplex PCR; TCRdb's table is partial and in-frame only. Among 250,000 or so clones, under 90% were seen once, and the ten largest hold 3.6%. Source material: PBMCs or T cells enriched from blood (not recorded which). The receptors were gathered from a woman aged 40 to 55 who had been exposed to COVID-19.

Worth noting for this clone: Other DNA sequences in this specimen translate into the identical CDR3. The chain joins TRBV5-1 to TRBJ2-1; 7 bases match TRBD1. J was trimmed by 0 bases and V by 4 bases; bases with no gene match: 1. CDR3 length: 14 amino acids. Germline values: CDR1 SGHRS, CDR2 YFSETQ. CDR3 region: CASSPGGSYNEQFF. DNA for the CDR3: TGCGCCAGCAGCCCAGGGGGCTCCTACAATGAGCAGTTCTTC.

The J gene is TRBJ2-2, the V gene TRBV5-1, with a tentative D call TRBD2 (7 bases). Germline-derived CDR1 and CDR2 are SGHRS and YFSETQ. The CDR3 runs 16 residues. Trimming left V 3 bases short and J 2 bases short, with 14 bases between. The CDR3, as DNA: TGCGCCAGCAGCTACTTGGCGGGGGCTAACACCGGGGAGCTGTTTTTT. Amino acid sequence: CASSYLAGANTGELFF.

This clone was seen only once. The genes are TRBV6-6 and TRBJ1-6, with TRBD1 matching over 7 bases. Unmatched junction bases numbered 4, after V lost 7 bases and J lost 7 bases. The CDR3 length is 13 residues. The germline V gene has CDR1 MNHNY and CDR2 SVGAGI (reference sequence). The CDR3, as DNA: TGTGCCAGCACCCAGACAGGGAATTCACCCCTCCACTTT. As protein: CASTQTGNSPLHF.

J is TRBJ2-7 and V is TRBV5-1; 7 nucleotides agree with TRBD1. Germline V lookup: CDR1 SGHRS, CDR2 YFSETQ. This CDR3 comprises 19 residues. After removal of 0 bases from V and 2 bases from J, the junction contained 17 bases not matched to a gene. The CDR3 loop is CASSLGPTYRTGYTYEQYF. The CDR3, as DNA: TGCGCCAGCAGCTTGGGGCCGACTTACAGGACAGGCTACACCTACGAGCAGTACTTC.

This rearrangement joins TRBV12-5 to TRBJ1-5, with a possible D match to TRBD1 (6 bases). Germline lookup yields CDR1 LGHNT and CDR2 FRNRAP. The CDR3 length is 14 residues. V lost 3 bases and J 9 bases, leaving 15 bases between the germline ends. CDR3 sequence (DNA): TGTGCTAGTGGTTTAGGGGGTGTGGGATTGCCCCAGCATTTT. This codes for CASGLGGVGLPQHF.

This clone turned up a few times. This sequence joins TRBV30 and TRBJ2-4; D is possibly TRBD1 (5 bases). CDR1 and CDR2 (germline): GTSNPN, SVGIG (reference sequence). CDR3 length: 14 residues. With 0 bases removed from V and 2 bases from J, the gap between germline ends came to 8 bases. The CDR3 sequence is CAWSVGLTKNIQYF. CDR3 DNA sequence: TGTGCCTGGAGTGTGGGGCTAACCAAAAACATTCAGTACTTC. Based on the CDR3 plus reference TRBV30 and TRBJ2-4, the full variable domain is SQTIHQWPATLVQPVGSPLSLECTVEGTSNPNLYWYRQAAGRGLQLLFYSVGIGQISSEVPQNLSASRPQDRQFILSSKKLLLSDSGFYLCAWSVGLTKNIQYFGAGTRLSVL.

V usage is TRBV5-1 and J usage is TRBJ2-3, with a tentative D call TRBD2 (6 bases). Trimming removed 4 bases from V and 0 bases from J, with 9 bases in between. Germline assignment: CDR1 SGHRS and CDR2 YFSETQ. The CDR3 length is 14 residues. The CDR3 spells CASSLGTSTDTQYF. The CDR3 DNA reads TGCGCCAGCAGCCTAGGGACTAGCACAGATACGCAGTATTTT. Drawing the rest from reference TRBV5-1 and TRBJ2-3, the complete variable domain is KAGVTQTPRYLIKTRGQQVTLSCSPISGHRSVSWYQQTPGQGLQFLFEYFSETQRNKGNFPGRFSGRQFSNSRSEMNVSTLELGDSALYLCASSLGTSTDTQYFGPGTRLTVL.

The sample holds one count of this clone. The chain is built from TRBV11-2 and TRBJ1-2, with 10 positions matching TRBD1. Per the germline V gene, CDR1 is SGHAT and CDR2 is FQNNGV. The CDR3 has 17 residues. Trimming removed 5 bases from V and 6 bases from J; junction bases left unmatched: 15. CDR3 DNA sequence: TGTGCCAGCAGCCGACAGCATTATGGGACAGGGGTGGATGGCTACACCTTC. Translating gives CASSRQHYGTGVDGYTF.

This clone was seen a single time. This chain links TRBV5-5 with TRBJ2-7; TRBD1 matches 7 bases. Germline V gene data show CDR1 as SGHKS and CDR2 as YYEKEE (reference sequence). The ends lost 2 bases at V and 3 bases at J; junction bases unmatched: 2. This CDR3 has 13 amino acids. The CDR3 spells CASSLDRDYEQYF. The CDR3 DNA reads as TGTGCCAGCAGCTTAGACAGGGACTACGAGCAGTACTTC.

The genes are TRBV5-1 and TRBJ1-6; 7 nucleotides match TRBD1. V lost 4 bases, J lost 10 bases, and 11 bases stayed unmatched. From germline, CDR1 is SGHRS and CDR2 YFSETQ. The CDR3 covers 15 residues. CDR3 coding DNA: TGCGCCAGCAGCACGGAGACAGGGCGGTACTCACCCCTCCACTTT. It translates to CASSTETGRYSPLHF.

This chain connects TRBV6-6 to TRBJ1-5; D not certain. The length of the CDR3 is 14 residues. Germline assignment: CDR1 MNHNY and CDR2 SVGAGI (reference sequence). V shed 6 bases and J shed 1 base, with 10 bases lying between them. CDR3 sequence reads: CASREGESNQPQHF. DNA of the CDR3: TGTGCCAGCAGAGAGGGTGAGAGCAATCAGCCCCAGCATTTT.

The rearrangement uses TRBV6-2 or TRBV6-3 and TRBJ2-7; D may be TRBD1 (6 bases). Trimming left V 3 bases short and J 1 base short, with 13 bases between. The CDR3 totals 15 residues. CDR1 MNHEY and CDR2 SVGEGT come from the germline V gene. CDR3 loop: CASSYRGGQSYEQYF. In DNA, the CDR3 is TGTGCCAGCAGTTATCGGGGTGGACAGTCCTACGAGCAGTACTTC.

This clone was found once. This CDR3 reads CASSATGDSYSPLHF. CDR3 nucleotides: TGTGCCAGCAGCGCTACAGGAGACTCGTATTCACCCCTCCACTTT. The gene calls are TRBV9 and TRBJ1-6; a possible D gene is TRBD1 (5 bases). The CDR3 sequence is 15 residues long. Trimming left V 3 bases short and J 8 bases short, with 15 bases between. The germline CDR1 and CDR2 sequences are SGDLS and YYNGEE.

The rearrangement joins TRBV29-1 to TRBJ2-5; TRBD1 matches at 9 bases. Trimming took 7 bases from V and 5 from J; bases not matched to a gene: 5. The CDR3 runs 12 residues. Per the germline V gene, CDR1 is SQVTM and CDR2 is ANQGSEA. In DNA form, the CDR3 reads TGCAGCGGGACAGGGGATGCGGAGACCCAGTACTTC. Translated: CSGTGDAETQYF. The whole variable domain, remainder taken from reference TRBV29-1 and TRBJ2-5, is SAVISQKPSRDICQRGTSLTIQCQVDSQVTMMFWYRQQPGQSLTLIATANQGSEATYESGFVIDKFPISRPNLTFSTLTVSNMSPEDSSIYLCSGTGDAETQYFGPGTRLLVL.

The V and J genes are TRBV7-3 and TRBJ2-2; 7 nucleotides align to TRBD1. J was trimmed by 0 bases and V by 2 bases; bases with no gene match: 6. Germline values: CDR1 SGHTA, CDR2 FQGTGA. This CDR3 has 17 residues. Here the CDR3 reads CASSLDRAHANTGELFF. The DNA of the CDR3 is TGTGCCAGCAGCTTAGACAGGGCCCACGCGAACACCGGGGAGCTGTTTTTT.

The V gene is TRBV7-8, the J gene TRBJ2-3; 11 nucleotides align to TRBD2. CDR3 size: 17 residues. J lost 5 bases, V lost 5 bases, and 12 bases had no gene match. CDR1 SGHVS and CDR2 FQNEAQ come from the germline V gene. The CDR3 nucleotides read TGTGCCAGCAGCGTACTCTTCTTACTAGCGGGGGAAGATACGCAGTATTTT. Encoded protein: CASSVLFLLAGEDTQYF.

This chain uses TRBV5-8 with TRBJ1-1; 9 positions agree with TRBD1. CDR3 length: 15 residues. V lost 3 bases and J lost 6; bases outside the gene matches: 9. The germline gives CDR1 SGHTS, CDR2 YDEGEE. The CDR3 bases are TGTGCCAGCAGCTCGTACAGGGGGCAGATCGCTGAAGCTTTCTTT. Translated, it gives CASSSYRGQIAEAFF.

The CDR3 loop reads CASSTGQLNTEAFF. The CDR3 DNA reads TGTGCCAGCAGCACGGGACAGCTGAACACTGAAGCTTTCTTT. V gene TRBV5-8 combines with J gene TRBJ1-1; 7 nucleotides line up with TRBD1. Trimming cost V 4 bases and J 0 bases; bases outside gene matches: 3. Germline lookup yields CDR1 SGHTS and CDR2 YDEGEE. There are 14 residues in the CDR3.

CDR3 sequence reads: CASSRTTNYGYTF. The DNA for the CDR3 is TGTGCCAGCAGTAGGACAACTAACTATGGCTACACCTTC. The V call is TRBV28, the J call TRBJ1-2; D possibly corresponds to TRBD1 (5 bases). Trimming pared 5 bases from V and 0 bases from J, leaving 7 bases between. Germline V gene sequence: CDR1 MDHEN, CDR2 SYDVKM. This CDR3 is built from 13 residues.

The chain recombines TRBV5-8 with TRBJ1-5, with D perhaps matching TRBD1 (6 bases). The CDR3 has 15 residues. V was trimmed by 0 bases and J by 5 bases, leaving 12 bases between them. Germline CDR1 reads SGHTS; CDR2 reads YDEGEE. The CDR3 bases are TGTGCCAGCAGCTTGGAAACAGGGTCTGATCAGCCCCAGCATTTT. Translating gives CASSLETGSDQPQHF.

Here the CDR3 DNA reads TGTGCCAGCAGCTCGGGACAGAGAGCTTCCTACAATGAGCAGTTCTTC. Amino acid sequence: CASSSGQRASYNEQFF. The V call is TRBV7-2, the J call TRBJ2-1, with 7 bases matching TRBD1. V lost 4 bases, J lost 1 base, and 7 bases stayed unmatched. The length of the CDR3 is 16 residues. CDR1 and CDR2 from the germline V gene are SGHTA and FQGNSA.

This chain connects TRBV4-2 to TRBJ1-6; D uncertain. The CDR3 consists of 18 residues. CDR1 and CDR2 (germline): LGHNA, YNFKEQ. V was trimmed by 0 bases and J by 0 bases, leaving 12 bases between them. As DNA, the CDR3 is TGTGCCAGCAGCCAAGAGGAGAGTTTAAGCTCCTATAATTCACCCCTCCACTTT. Its translation is CASSQEESLSSYNSPLHF.

The chain recombines TRBV30 with TRBJ2-2, with a tentative D call TRBD1 (6 bases). CDR3 length: 12 amino acids. Germline values: CDR1 GTSNPN, CDR2 SVGIG (reference sequence). Trimming took off 3 bases at V and 7 bases at J, with 9 bases between the two ends. The CDR3 nucleotides are TGTGCCTGGAGAGCAGGGGTCGGGGAGCTGTTTTTT. Encoded protein: CAWRAGVGELFF.

The chain combines TRBV28 with TRBJ1-3, with TRBD1 matching 8 bases. V lost 5 bases and J lost 2; bases outside the gene matches: 8. CDR3 length equals 16 residues. Per germline, CDR1 MDHEN and CDR2 SYDVKM. This CDR3 is CASSPRTGRTGNTIYF. CDR3 sequence (DNA): TGTGCCAGCAGTCCCCGGACAGGGAGGACTGGAAACACCATATATTTT.

J is TRBJ1-4 and V is TRBV15, with no clear D. The CDR3 contains 17 residues. Trimming removed 0 bases at V and 0 bases at J, with 11 bases between. CDR1 LNHNV and CDR2 YYDKDF come from the germline V gene (reference sequence). The CDR3 region is CATSRDNGSPTNEKLFF. In nucleotides, the CDR3 is TGTGCCACCAGCAGAGATAACGGTTCACCAACTAATGAAAAACTGTTTTTT.

V is TRBV7-2 and J is TRBJ1-1; 8 bases fit TRBD1. CDR3 size: 14 residues. Germline V lookup: CDR1 SGHTA, CDR2 FQGNSA. Trimming removed 5 bases from V and 5 bases from J; junction bases left unmatched: 7. The DNA for the CDR3 is TGTGCCAGCAGCCCTTCGAACAGGGGGACTGAAGCTTTCTTT. Encoded protein: CASSPSNRGTEAFF.

This clone was recorded a few times. The chain joins TRBV28 to TRBJ1-5; 9 bases line up with TRBD1. V trimming: 11 bases; J trimming: 1 base; junction bases outside the gene matches: 9. The length of the CDR3 is 15 residues. From germline, CDR1 is MDHEN and CDR2 SYDVKM. CDR3 nucleotides: TGTGCCGTGAAAAAACAGGGGGCAAGCAATCAGCCCCAGCATTTT. Its translation: CAVKKQGASNQPQHF.

This clone was counted between two and nine times. The chain is built from TRBV19 and TRBJ1-6, with TRBD1 as a possible D gene (5 bases). CDR3 length equals 14 residues. The V end lost 6 bases, the J end lost 5 bases, and 11 bases lay between the germline ends. CDR1 LNHDA and CDR2 SQIVND come from the germline V gene (reference sequence). The CDR3 DNA is TGTGCCAGTAGGCCAGACAGCAATAATTCACCCCTCCACTTT. Its protein is CASRPDSNNSPLHF.

This clone was found a few times. This chain joins TRBV7-9 and TRBJ1-2, with TRBD1 matching 7 bases. Germline CDR1 is SEHNR and CDR2 is FQNEAQ (reference sequence). This CDR3 region has 14 residues. J was trimmed by 8 bases and V by 5 bases; bases with no gene match: 11. The CDR3 spells CASSGDRVSKGYTF. The CDR3 DNA sequence: TGTGCCAGCAGCGGAGACAGGGTCTCAAAGGGCTACACCTTC. The full variable domain, rest sourced from reference TRBV7-9 and TRBJ1-2, is DTGVSQNPRHKITKRGQNVTFRCDPISEHNRLYWYRQTLGQGPEFLTYFQNEAQLEKSRLLSDRFSAERPKGSFSTLEIQRTEQGDSAMYLCASSGDRVSKGYTFGSGTRLTVV.

The V call is TRBV3-1 (or the pseudogene TRBV3-2), the J call TRBJ2-5; 11 nucleotides align to TRBD2. V lost 4 bases and J lost 4; bases outside the gene matches: 2. Germline CDR1 reads LGHDT; CDR2 reads YNNKEL (reference sequence). The CDR3 sequence is 14 residues long. The CDR3 nucleotides are TGTGCCAGCAGCCGCGGGACTAGCGGAGAGACCCAGTACTTC. Protein: CASSRGTSGETQYF.

The V call is TRBV20-1, the J call TRBJ1-1; no clear D gene. This CDR3 has 13 amino acids. V was cut by 3 bases and J by 3 bases, with 11 bases left in between. CDR1 and CDR2 (germline): DFQATT, SNEGSKA (reference sequence). CDR3 DNA: TGCAGTGCTAGTACCAGGAAAGACACTGAAGCTTTCTTT. The encoded protein is CSASTRKDTEAFF.

J is TRBJ1-1 and V is TRBV7-2, with TRBD1 matching over 8 bases. The J segment lost 3 bases and the V segment lost 5 bases, leaving 5 bases of the junction unmatched. Germline values: CDR1 SGHTA, CDR2 FQGNSA. The CDR3 loop spans 14 amino acids. DNA for the CDR3: TGTGCCAGCAGCCCCAGGGGGCTAGACACTGAAGCTTTCTTT. As protein: CASSPRGLDTEAFF.